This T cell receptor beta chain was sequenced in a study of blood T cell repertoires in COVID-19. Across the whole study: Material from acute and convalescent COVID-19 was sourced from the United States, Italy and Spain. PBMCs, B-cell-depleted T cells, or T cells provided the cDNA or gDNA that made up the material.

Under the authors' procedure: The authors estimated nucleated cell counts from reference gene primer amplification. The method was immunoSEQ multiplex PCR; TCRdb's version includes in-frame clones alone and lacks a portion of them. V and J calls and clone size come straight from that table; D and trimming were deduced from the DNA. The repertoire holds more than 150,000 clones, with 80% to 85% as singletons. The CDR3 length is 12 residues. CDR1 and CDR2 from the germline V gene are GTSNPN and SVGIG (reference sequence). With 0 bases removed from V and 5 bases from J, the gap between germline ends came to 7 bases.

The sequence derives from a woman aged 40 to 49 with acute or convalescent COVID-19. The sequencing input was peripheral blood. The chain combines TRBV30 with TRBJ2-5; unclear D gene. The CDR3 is CAWSVQSETQYF. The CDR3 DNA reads TGTGCCTGGAGTGTCCAGTCGGAGACCCAGTACTTC. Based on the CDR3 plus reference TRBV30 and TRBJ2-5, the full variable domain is SQTIHQWPATLVQPVGSPLSLECTVEGTSNPNLYWYRQAAGRGLQLLFYSVGIGQISSEVPQNLSASRPQDRQFILSSKKLLLSDSGFYLCAWSVQSETQYFGPGTRLLVL.